This TCR beta chain emerged from a study of blood T cell repertoires in COVID-19. Turning to the study itself: COVID-19 samples collected from the United States, Italy and Spain covered acute and convalescent phases. T cells, B-cell-depleted T cells, or PBMCs supplied cDNA or gDNA.

This table comes from immunoSEQ multiplex PCR, and its TCRdb copy is limited to in-frame clones, with some not included. The repertoire holds some 240,000 clones, with 82% as singletons. The V segment lost 1 base and the J segment 0 bases; nucleotides outside the gene matches: 6. Germline CDR1 LGHDT, CDR2 YNNKEL (reference sequence). There are 17 residues in the CDR3. The TCR comes from a woman between 55 and 75 years old with active or convalescent COVID-19. The sequenced material came from peripheral blood. V gene TRBV3-1 (or the pseudogene TRBV3-2) combines with J gene TRBJ2-3, with TRBD2 identical over 8 bases. DNA for the CDR3: TGTGCCAGCAGCCAAGCGGGGGGGCCGTTAAGCACAGATACGCAGTATTTT. Its protein is CASSQAGGPLSTDTQYF.